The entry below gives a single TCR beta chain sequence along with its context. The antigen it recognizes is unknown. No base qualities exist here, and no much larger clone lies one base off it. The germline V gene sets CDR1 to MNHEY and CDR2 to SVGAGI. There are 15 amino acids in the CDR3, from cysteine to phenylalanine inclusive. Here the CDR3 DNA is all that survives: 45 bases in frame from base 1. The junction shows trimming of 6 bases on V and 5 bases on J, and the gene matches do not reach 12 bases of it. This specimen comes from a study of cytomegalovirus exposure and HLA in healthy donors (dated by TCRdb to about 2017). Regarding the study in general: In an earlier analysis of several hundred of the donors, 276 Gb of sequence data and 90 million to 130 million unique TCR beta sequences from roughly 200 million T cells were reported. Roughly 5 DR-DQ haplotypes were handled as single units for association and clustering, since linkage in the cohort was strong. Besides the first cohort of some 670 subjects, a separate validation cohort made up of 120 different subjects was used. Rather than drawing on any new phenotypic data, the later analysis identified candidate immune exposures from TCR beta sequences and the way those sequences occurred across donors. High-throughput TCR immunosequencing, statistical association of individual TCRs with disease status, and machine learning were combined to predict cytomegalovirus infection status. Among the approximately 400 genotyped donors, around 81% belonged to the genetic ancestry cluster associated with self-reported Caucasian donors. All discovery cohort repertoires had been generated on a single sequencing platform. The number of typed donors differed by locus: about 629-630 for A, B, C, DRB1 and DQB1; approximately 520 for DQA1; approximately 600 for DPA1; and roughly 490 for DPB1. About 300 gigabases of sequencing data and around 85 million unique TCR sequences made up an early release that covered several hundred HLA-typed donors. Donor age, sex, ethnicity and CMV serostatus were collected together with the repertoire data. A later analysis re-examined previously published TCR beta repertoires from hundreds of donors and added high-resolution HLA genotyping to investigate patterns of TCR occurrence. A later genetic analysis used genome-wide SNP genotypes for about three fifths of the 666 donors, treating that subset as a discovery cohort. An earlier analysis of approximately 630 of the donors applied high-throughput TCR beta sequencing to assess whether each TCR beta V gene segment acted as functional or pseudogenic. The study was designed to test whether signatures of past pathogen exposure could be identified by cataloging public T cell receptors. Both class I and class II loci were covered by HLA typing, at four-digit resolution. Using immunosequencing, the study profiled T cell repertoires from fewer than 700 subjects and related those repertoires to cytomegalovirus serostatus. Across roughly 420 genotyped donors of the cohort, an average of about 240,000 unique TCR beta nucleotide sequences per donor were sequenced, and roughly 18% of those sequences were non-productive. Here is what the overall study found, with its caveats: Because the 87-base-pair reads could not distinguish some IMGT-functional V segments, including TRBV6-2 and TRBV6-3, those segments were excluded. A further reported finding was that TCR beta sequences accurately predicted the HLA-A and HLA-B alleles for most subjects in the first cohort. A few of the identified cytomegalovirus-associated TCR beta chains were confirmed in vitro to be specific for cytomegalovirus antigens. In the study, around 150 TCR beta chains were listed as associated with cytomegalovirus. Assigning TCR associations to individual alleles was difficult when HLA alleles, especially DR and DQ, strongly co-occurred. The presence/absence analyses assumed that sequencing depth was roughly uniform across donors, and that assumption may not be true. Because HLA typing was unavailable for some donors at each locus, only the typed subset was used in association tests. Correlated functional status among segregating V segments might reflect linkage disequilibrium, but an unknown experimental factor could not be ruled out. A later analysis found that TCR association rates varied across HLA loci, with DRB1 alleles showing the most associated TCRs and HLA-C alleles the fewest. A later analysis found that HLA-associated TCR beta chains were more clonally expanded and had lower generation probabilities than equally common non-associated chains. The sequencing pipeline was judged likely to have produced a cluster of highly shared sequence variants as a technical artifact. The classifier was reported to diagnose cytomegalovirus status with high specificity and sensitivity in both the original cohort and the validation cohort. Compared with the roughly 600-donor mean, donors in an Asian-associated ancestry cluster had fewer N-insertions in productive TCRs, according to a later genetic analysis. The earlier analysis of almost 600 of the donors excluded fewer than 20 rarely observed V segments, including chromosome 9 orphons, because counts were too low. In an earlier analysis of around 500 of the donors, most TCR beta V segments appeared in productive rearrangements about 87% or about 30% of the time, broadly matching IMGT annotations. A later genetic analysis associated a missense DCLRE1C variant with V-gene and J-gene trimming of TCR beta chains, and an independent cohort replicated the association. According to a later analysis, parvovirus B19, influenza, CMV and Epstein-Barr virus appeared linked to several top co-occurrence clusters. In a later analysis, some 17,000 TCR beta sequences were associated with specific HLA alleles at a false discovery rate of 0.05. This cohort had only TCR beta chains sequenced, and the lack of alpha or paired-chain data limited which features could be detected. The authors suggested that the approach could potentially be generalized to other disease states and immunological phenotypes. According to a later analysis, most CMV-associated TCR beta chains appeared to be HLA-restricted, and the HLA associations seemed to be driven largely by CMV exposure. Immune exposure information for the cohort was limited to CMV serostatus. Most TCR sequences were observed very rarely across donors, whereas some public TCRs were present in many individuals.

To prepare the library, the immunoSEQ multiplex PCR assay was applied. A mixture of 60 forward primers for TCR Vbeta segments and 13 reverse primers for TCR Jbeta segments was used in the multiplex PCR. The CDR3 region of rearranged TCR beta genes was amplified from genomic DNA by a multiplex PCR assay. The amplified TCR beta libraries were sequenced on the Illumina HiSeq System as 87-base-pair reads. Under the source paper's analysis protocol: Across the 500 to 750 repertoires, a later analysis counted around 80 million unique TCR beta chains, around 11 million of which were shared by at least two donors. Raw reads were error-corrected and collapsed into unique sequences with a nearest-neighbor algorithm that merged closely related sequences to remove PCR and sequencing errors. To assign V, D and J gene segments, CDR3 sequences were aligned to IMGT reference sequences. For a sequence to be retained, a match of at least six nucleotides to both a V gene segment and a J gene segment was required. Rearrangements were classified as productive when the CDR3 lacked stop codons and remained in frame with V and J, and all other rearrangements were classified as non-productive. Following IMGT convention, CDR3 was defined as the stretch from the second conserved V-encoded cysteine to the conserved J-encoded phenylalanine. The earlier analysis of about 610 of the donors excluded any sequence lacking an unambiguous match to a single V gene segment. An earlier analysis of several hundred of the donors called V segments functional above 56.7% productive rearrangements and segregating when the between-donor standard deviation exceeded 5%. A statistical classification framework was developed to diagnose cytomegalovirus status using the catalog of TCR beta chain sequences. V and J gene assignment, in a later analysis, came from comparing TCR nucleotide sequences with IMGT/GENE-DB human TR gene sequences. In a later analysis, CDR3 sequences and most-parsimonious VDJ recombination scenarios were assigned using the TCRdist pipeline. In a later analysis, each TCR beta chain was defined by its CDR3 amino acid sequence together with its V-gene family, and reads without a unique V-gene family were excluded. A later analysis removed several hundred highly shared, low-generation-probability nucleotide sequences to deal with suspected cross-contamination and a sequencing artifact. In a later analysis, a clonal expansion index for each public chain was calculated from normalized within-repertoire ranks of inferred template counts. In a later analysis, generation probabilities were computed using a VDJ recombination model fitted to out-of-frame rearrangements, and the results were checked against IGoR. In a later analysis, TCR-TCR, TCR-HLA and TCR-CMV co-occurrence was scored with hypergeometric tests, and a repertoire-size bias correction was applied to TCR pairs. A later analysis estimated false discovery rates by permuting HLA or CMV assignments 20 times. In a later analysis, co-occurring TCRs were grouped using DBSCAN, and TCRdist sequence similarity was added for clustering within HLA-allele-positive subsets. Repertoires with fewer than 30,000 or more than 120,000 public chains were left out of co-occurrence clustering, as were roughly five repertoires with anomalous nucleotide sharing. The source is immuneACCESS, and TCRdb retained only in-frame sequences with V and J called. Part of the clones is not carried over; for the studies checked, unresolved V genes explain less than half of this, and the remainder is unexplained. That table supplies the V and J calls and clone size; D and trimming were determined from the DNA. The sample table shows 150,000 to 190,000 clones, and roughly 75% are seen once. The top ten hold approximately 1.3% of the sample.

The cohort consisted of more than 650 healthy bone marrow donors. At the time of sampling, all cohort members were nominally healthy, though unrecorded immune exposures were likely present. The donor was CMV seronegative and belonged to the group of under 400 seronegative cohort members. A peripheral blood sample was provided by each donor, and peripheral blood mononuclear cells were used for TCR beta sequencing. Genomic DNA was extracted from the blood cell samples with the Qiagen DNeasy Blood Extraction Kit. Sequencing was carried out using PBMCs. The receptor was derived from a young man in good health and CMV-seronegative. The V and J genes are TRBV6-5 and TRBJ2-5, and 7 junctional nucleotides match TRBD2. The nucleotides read TGTGCCAGCAGCCCACTGGCGGGAGAGGGGGAGACCCAGTACTTC. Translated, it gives CASSPLAGEGETQYF.